This TCR beta chain was recorded in a study of T cell changes during pregnancy in multiple sclerosis. V dropped 2 bases and J dropped 4 bases, with 12 bases sitting between them. The CDR3 contains 15 residues. In germline, CDR1 is LNHNV, CDR2 YYDKDF (reference sequence). This clone was counted a single time. Data came from immunoSEQ multiplex PCR; TCRdb stores just in-frame clones and leaves some out. The table records more than 60,000 clones, roughly 91% of them present only once. This sequence joins TRBV15 and TRBJ2-1, with D possibly being TRBD1 (5 bases). The sequence derives from a female donor with multiple sclerosis, enrolled in a pregnancy study. This material consisted of peripheral blood, taken before pregnancy. CDR3 sequence (DNA): TGTGCCACCAGCAGACGAAGGGGCCCTTACAATGAGCAGTTCTTC. Protein sequence: CATSRRRGPYNEQFF.